Each of the 23 T cell receptor beta chains below was sequenced from the same sample in a study of T cell changes during pregnancy in multiple sclerosis. Libraries were prepared by immunoSEQ multiplex PCR; TCRdb keeps only in-frame clonotypes and omits some of them. The table has 45,000 to 55,000 clones, around 90% seen once; the top ten hold under 2%. The material was peripheral blood, obtained in the first trimester of pregnancy. These receptors all come from a female donor with multiple sclerosis, enrolled in a pregnancy study.

Only one count was recorded for this clone. The CDR3 protein is CASSRIPGVGNTEAFF. The CDR3 DNA reads TGCGCCAGCAGCAGGATCCCAGGGGTGGGGAACACTGAAGCTTTCTTT. J is TRBJ1-1 and V is TRBV5-1; D might be TRBD1 (6 bases). The CDR3 has 16 residues. The germline V gene has CDR1 SGHRS and CDR2 YFSETQ. Trimming shortened V by 4 bases and J by 1 base, and 17 bases separated the two germline ends.

This clone has just one count. The gene calls are TRBV28 and TRBJ2-7; the D gene is possibly TRBD2 (6 bases). The CDR3 runs 14 residues. Germline assignment: CDR1 MDHEN and CDR2 SYDVKM. Trimming removed 6 bases at V and 2 bases at J, with 14 bases between. The CDR3 DNA sequence: TGTGCCAGCAGGGGGGTAGGGAGGCCCTACGAGCAGTACTTC. This sequence encodes CASRGVGRPYEQYF.

This clone appeared a few times. The chain uses TRBV7-2 and TRBJ2-4; D is unclear. CDR3 length: 15 residues. V lost 1 base, J lost 3 bases, and 10 bases lay in between. Germline CDR1 and CDR2: SGHTA and FQGNSA. CDR3 DNA sequence: TGTGCCAGCAGCTTAGGGCTCCGTAACAAAAACATTCAGTACTTC. The encoded protein is CASSLGLRNKNIQYF.

This chain uses TRBV9 with TRBJ1-3; D might be TRBD1 (5 bases). From germline, CDR1 is SGDLS and CDR2 YYNGEE. The CDR3 extends over 15 amino acids. V was trimmed by 4 bases and J by 4 bases, leaving 15 bases between them. The CDR3 loop reads CASSTGGVRGNTIYF. In nucleotides, the CDR3 is TGTGCCAGCAGCACGGGAGGGGTCAGGGGAAACACCATATATTTT.

This clone has a single count. The genes are TRBV5-4 and TRBJ1-2; no definite D call. Trimming took off 4 bases at V and 0 bases at J, with 16 bases between the two ends. CDR1 SGHNT and CDR2 YYREEE come from the germline V gene (reference sequence). The CDR3 has 16 amino acids. The CDR3 DNA reads as TGTGCCAGCAGCCGTTCCGACAAACATGCTAACTATGGCTACACCTTC. Translation: CASSRSDKHANYGYTF.

In this sample, this clone turned up once. The CDR3 DNA is TGTGCCAGCAGCTTATCAGGACAGGGTAGAAACATTCAGTACTTC. Its translation is CASSLSGQGRNIQYF. The chain combines TRBV7-9 with TRBJ2-4; 8 bases line up with TRBD1. Germline assignment: CDR1 SEHNR and CDR2 FQNEAQ (reference sequence). V shed 2 bases and J 6 bases; nucleotides not matched to a gene: 6. The CDR3 sequence is 15 residues long. Variable domain in full (rest from reference TRBV7-9 and TRBJ2-4): DTGVSQNPRHKITKRGQNVTFRCDPISEHNRLYWYRQTLGQGPEFLTYFQNEAQLEKSRLLSDRFSAERPKGSFSTLEIQRTEQGDSAMYLCASSLSGQGRNIQYFGAGTRLSVL.

The chain employs TRBV5-1 and TRBJ1-6; 7 positions match TRBD1. The CDR3 spans 14 residues. After removal of 1 base from V and 7 bases from J, the junction contained 2 bases not matched to a gene. CDR1 and CDR2 (germline): SGHRS, YFSETQ. CDR3 DNA: TGCGCCAGCAGCTTGCCAGGGGGGAATTCACCCCTCCACTTT. Its translation is CASSLPGGNSPLHF. The full variable domain, in which reference TRBV5-1 and TRBJ1-6 provide the parts outside the CDR3, is KAGVTQTPRYLIKTRGQQVTLSCSPISGHRSVSWYQQTPGQGLQFLFEYFSETQRNKGNFPGRFSGRQFSNSRSEMNVSTLELGDSALYLCASSLPGGNSPLHFGNGTRLTVT.

The chain recombines TRBV15 with TRBJ2-3, with D possibly matching TRBD2 (6 bases). CDR3 length: 15 residues. Per germline, CDR1 LNHNV and CDR2 YYDKDF (reference sequence). Trimming left V 1 base short and J 4 bases short, with 12 bases between. For the CDR3, the DNA is TGTGCCACCAGCAGAGGGGGACTGGCGGCAGATACGCAGTATTTT. Translated: CATSRGGLAADTQYF.

The V call is TRBV5-1, the J call TRBJ1-1; D might be TRBD1 (6 bases). With 0 bases removed from V and 1 base from J, the gap between germline ends came to 10 bases. The CDR3 has 15 residues. CDR1 is SGHRS, CDR2 YFSETQ, per germline. The DNA of the CDR3 is TGCGCCAGCAGCTTGGTCGGGACATCGAACACTGAAGCTTTCTTT. It translates to CASSLVGTSNTEAFF.

The chain carries TRBV6-5 and TRBJ1-3; no clear D gene. V gave up 5 bases and J gave up 5 bases, with 7 bases separating them. Germline loops: CDR1 MNHEY, CDR2 SVGAGI. This CDR3 has 12 residues. In nucleotides, the CDR3 is TGTGCCAGCAGTGAGAATCGAAACACCATATATTTT. This translates into CASSENRNTIYF.

This chain links TRBV7-6 with TRBJ1-2, with 7 positions matching TRBD1. Germline V gene lookup returns CDR1 SGHVS and CDR2 FNYEAQ. J gave up 6 bases and V 5 bases, and 9 bases lay outside the gene matches. CDR3 length: 14 residues. This CDR3 is CASSPRTGRDGYTF. CDR3 DNA sequence: TGTGCCAGCAGCCCACGGACAGGAAGGGATGGCTACACCTTC.

J is TRBJ2-3 and V is TRBV7-9; 8 positions match TRBD1. CDR1 is SEHNR and CDR2 is FQNEAQ in the germline V gene (reference sequence). J lost 4 bases, V lost 3 bases, and 9 bases had no gene match. This CDR3 spans 16 amino acids. The CDR3, as DNA: TGTGCCAGCAGCTTGTCCCGGACAGGGCGAGCAGATACGCAGTATTTT. Translating gives CASSLSRTGRADTQYF.

This chain joins TRBV18 and TRBJ2-3, with TRBD1 identical over 9 bases. This CDR3 comprises 16 residues. V gave up 6 bases and J gave up 3 bases; unmatched junction bases: 10. Germline CDR1 is KGHSH and CDR2 is LQKENI. CDR3 region: CASSTDRGSRTDTQYF. The CDR3 nucleotides read TGTGCCAGCTCCACGGACAGGGGCTCGAGGACAGATACGCAGTATTTT.

V usage is TRBV19 and J usage is TRBJ2-3; possibly TRBD1 for D (5 bases). V shed 4 bases and J shed 6 bases, with 17 bases lying between them. In germline, CDR1 is LNHDA, CDR2 SQIVND (reference sequence). CDR3 length: 15 residues. The CDR3 protein is CASSKGIISSDTQYF. In nucleotides, the CDR3 is TGTGCCAGTAGTAAGGGGATAATATCATCCGATACGCAGTATTTT.

The gene calls are TRBV4-1 and TRBJ1-2; D remains unclear. The CDR3 totals 14 residues. Germline assignment: CDR1 MGHRA and CDR2 YSYEKL. Trimming took off 4 bases at V and 3 bases at J, with 12 bases between the two ends. CDR3 sequence: CASSPRPGDYGYTF. The CDR3 nucleotides are TGCGCCAGCAGCCCCCGACCGGGAGACTATGGCTACACCTTC.

This chain links TRBV30 with TRBJ2-3; 8 bases line up with TRBD2. The CDR3 totals 15 residues. CDR1 GTSNPN and CDR2 SVGIG come from the germline V gene (reference sequence). The V gene end was trimmed by 4 bases and the J gene end by 2 bases; junction bases not matched to a gene: 8. CDR3 protein: CAWNPAGAHTDTQYF. The DNA of the CDR3 is TGTGCCTGGAACCCAGCGGGGGCCCACACAGATACGCAGTATTTT.

This chain joins TRBV6-4 and TRBJ2-3; 12 bases agree with TRBD2. There are 15 residues in the CDR3. V shed 4 bases and J 1 base; nucleotides not matched to a gene: 0. Germline assignment: CDR1 MRHNA and CDR2 SNTAGT. The CDR3 DNA reads TGTGCCAGCAGTGGGACTAGCGGGGGCACAGATACGCAGTATTTT. This codes for CASSGTSGGTDTQYF.

This clone was observed a handful of times. The chain has TRBV19 and TRBJ1-6, with 11 bases that match TRBD1. The CDR3 loop spans 15 amino acids. V dropped 7 bases and J dropped 10; count of bases not matched to a gene: 9. The germline gives CDR1 LNHDA, CDR2 SQIVND (reference sequence). The CDR3 bases are TGTGCCAGTACTCCCGGGACAGGGGGATGGTCACCCCTCCACTTT. Translation gives CASTPGTGGWSPLHF.

The V gene is TRBV19, the J gene TRBJ1-1; D remains ambiguous. Germline V lookup: CDR1 LNHDA, CDR2 SQIVND (reference sequence). Trimming left V 4 bases short and J 7 bases short, with 16 bases between. This CDR3 has 14 residues. CDR3 nucleotide sequence: TGTGCCAGTAGTAGGACTCATTATCCCAATGAAGCTTTCTTT. As protein: CASSRTHYPNEAFF.

This chain joins TRBV2 and TRBJ2-7; 7 bases agree with TRBD1. Germline V gives CDR1 SNHLY, CDR2 FYNNEI. Trimming at V came to 8 bases and at J to 7 bases, leaving 11 bases not matched to a gene. The CDR3 runs to 13 residues. CDR3 loop: CASQEQGQSEQYF. In DNA form, the CDR3 reads TGTGCCAGCCAAGAACAGGGGCAGTCTGAGCAGTACTTC.

The V gene is TRBV21-1, the J gene TRBJ2-7; TRBD1 is the table's D call, not checked against the DNA. TRBV21-1 is classified as a pseudogene. This CDR3 region has 15 residues. This chain's CDR3 is CASSKDQVISYEQYF. The DNA of the CDR3 is TGTGCCAGCAGCAAAGACCAGGTAATCTCCTACGAGCAGTACTTC.

The chain links TRBV28 to TRBJ1-1; D gene ambiguous. Germline V gene sequence: CDR1 MDHEN, CDR2 SYDVKM. V dropped 6 bases and J dropped 0 bases, with 14 bases sitting between them. This CDR3 is built from 15 residues. The CDR3: CASSPMRIMNTEAFF. CDR3 DNA: TGTGCCAGCAGCCCCATGAGGATCATGAACACTGAAGCTTTCTTT. The variable domain in full, completed from reference TRBV28 and TRBJ1-1, reads DVKVTQSSRYLVKRTGEKVFLECVQDMDHENMFWYRQDPGLGLRLIYFSYDVKMKEKGDIPEGYSVSREKKERFSLILESASTNQTSMYLCASSPMRIMNTEAFFGQGTRLTVV.

The chain employs TRBV9 and TRBJ2-2, with 7 bases that match TRBD2. This CDR3 is 17 amino acids long. The ends lost 0 bases at V and 5 bases at J; junction bases unmatched: 10. CDR1 is SGDLS, CDR2 YYNGEE, per germline. The CDR3 loop is CASSVGVRGEGTGELFF. In nucleotides, the CDR3 is TGTGCCAGCAGCGTAGGAGTACGCGGGGAGGGTACCGGGGAGCTGTTTTTT.